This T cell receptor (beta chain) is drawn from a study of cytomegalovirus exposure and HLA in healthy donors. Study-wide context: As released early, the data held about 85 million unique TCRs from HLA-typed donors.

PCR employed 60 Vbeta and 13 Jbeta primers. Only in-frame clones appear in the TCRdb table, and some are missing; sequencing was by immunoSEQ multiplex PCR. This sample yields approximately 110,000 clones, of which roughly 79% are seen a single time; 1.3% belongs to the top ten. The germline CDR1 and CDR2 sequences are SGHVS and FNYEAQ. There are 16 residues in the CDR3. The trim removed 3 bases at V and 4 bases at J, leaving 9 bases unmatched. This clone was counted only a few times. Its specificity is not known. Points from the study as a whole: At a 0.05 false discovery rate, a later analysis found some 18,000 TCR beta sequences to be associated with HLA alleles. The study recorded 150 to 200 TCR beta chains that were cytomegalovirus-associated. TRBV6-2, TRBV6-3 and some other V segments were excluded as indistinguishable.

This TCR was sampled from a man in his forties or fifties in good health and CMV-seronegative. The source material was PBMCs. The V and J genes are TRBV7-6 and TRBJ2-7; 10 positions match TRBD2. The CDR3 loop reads CASSLGPGLAPYEQYF. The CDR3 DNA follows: TGTGCCAGCAGCTTGGGACCGGGACTAGCGCCTTACGAGCAGTACTTC.